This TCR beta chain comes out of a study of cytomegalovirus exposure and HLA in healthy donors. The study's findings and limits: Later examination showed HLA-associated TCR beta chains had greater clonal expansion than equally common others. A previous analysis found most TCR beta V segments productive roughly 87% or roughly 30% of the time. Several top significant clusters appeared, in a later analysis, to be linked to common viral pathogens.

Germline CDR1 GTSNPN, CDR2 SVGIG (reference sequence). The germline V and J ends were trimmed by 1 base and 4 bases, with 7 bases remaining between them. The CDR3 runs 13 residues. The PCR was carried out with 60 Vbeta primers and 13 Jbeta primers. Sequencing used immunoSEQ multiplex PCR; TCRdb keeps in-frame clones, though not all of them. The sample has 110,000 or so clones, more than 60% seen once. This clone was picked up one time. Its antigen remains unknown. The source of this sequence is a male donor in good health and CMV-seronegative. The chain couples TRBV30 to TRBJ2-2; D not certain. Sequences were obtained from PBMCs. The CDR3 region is CAWSDKPTGELFF. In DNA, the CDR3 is TGTGCCTGGAGTGACAAACCCACCGGGGAGCTGTTTTTT.